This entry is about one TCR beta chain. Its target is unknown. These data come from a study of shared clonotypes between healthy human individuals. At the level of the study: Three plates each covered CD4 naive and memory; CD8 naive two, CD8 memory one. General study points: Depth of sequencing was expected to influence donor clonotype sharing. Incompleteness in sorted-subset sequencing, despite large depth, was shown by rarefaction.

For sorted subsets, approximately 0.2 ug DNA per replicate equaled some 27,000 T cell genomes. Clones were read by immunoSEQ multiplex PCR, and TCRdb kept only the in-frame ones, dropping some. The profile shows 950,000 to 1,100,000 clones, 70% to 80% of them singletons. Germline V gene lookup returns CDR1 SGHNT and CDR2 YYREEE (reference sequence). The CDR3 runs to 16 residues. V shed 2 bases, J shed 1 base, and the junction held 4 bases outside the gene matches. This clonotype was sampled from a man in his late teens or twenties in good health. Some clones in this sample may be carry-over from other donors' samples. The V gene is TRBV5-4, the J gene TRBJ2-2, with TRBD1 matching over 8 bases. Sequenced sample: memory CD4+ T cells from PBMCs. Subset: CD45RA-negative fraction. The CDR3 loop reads CASSFLGQVNTGELFF. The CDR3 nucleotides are TGTGCCAGCAGCTTTCTGGGACAGGTGAACACCGGGGAGCTGTTTTTT.